This T cell receptor beta chain was sequenced in a study of control samples from healthy donors and cancer patients. Germline lookup yields CDR1 LNHDA and CDR2 SQIVND (reference sequence). Between the trimmed V and J ends, which lost 3 bases and 12 bases, there was a span of 15 bases. There are 13 residues in the CDR3. Clones were sequenced by immunoSEQ multiplex PCR, and TCRdb holds only the in-frame ones, with some missing. Of around 77,000 clones listed, 85% to 95% are singletons. J is TRBJ1-5 and V is TRBV19; no definite D call. This TCR came from a woman aged 55-69 years in good health. Sequencing used blood. The CDR3 spells CASSISGRRLQHF. CDR3 in DNA: TGTGCCAGTAGTATTTCGGGGAGAAGGCTCCAGCATTTT. The whole variable domain, filled in from reference TRBV19 and TRBJ1-5, reads DGGITQSPKYLFRKEGQNVTLSCEQNLNHDAMYWYRQDPGQGLRLIYYSQIVNDFQKGDIAEGYSVSREKKESFPLTVTSAQKNPTAFYLCASSISGRRLQHFGDGTRLSIL.